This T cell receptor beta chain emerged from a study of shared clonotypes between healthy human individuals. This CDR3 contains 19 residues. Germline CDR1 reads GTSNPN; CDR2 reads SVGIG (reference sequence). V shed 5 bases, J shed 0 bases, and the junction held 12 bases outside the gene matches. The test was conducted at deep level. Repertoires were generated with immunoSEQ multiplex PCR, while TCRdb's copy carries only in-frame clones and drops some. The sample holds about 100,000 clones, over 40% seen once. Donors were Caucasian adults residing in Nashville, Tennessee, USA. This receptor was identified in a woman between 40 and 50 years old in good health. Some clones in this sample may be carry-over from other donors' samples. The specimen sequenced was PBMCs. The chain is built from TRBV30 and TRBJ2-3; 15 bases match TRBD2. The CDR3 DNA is TGTGCCTGGGGCTCGGGACTAGCGGGAGGTGCTGGAAGCACAGATACGCAGTATTTT. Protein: CAWGSGLAGGAGSTDTQYF.